This is a list of T cell receptor beta chains from one sample in a study of human T cells and chemical hapten exposure. TCRdb analysed the RACE reads with MiXCR anew, one entry per CDR3 protein. The profile shows around 120,000 distinct CDR3 sequences, approximately 12% of them singletons. The sample here was whole blood, taken in connection with sensitization to the hapten diphenylcyclopropenone (DPC). The receptor set was obtained from a woman aged 18-29 years with alopecia areata. Some clones in this sample may be carry-over from other donors' samples. Each CDR3 is given with its conserved first and last residue. A D gene is named only where the DNA matches it firmly. Not all rows give a size; the values are once, few, many and, for expanded clones, a class.

V gene	J gene	D gene	clone size	CDR3 protein	CDR3 DNA
TRBV19	TRBJ2-5	.	.	CASSIQGAAETQYF	TGTGCCAGTAGTATACAAGGGGCCGCTGAGACCCAGTACTTC
TRBV3-1	TRBJ2-5	.	.	CASSQEFRRVGETQYF	TGTGCCAGCAGCCAAGAGTTTCGGCGAGTCGGAGAGACCCAGTACTTC
TRBV7-2	TRBJ2-7	TRBD2	many	CASSLRTSGVGGSYEQYF	TGTGCCAGCAGCCTAAGGACTAGCGGGGTAGGAGGCTCCTACGAGCAGTACTTC
TRBV7-6	TRBJ2-1	.	many	CASSSSGRGLGNEQFF	TGTGCCAGCAGCTCATCGGGGCGGGGGCTAGGGAATGAGCAGTTCTTC
TRBV20-1	TRBJ1-6	.	many	CSARNPGTNSPLHF	TGCAGTGCTAGAAATCCAGGGACTAATTCACCCCTCCACTTT
TRBV18	TRBJ1-4	.	.	CASSPTTVPEEKLFF	TGTGCCAGCTCACCTACGACAGTCCCCGAGGAAAAACTGTTTTTT
TRBV2	TRBJ1-2	.	few	CAIIQGMRYYGYTF	TGTGCCATCATACAGGGTATGAGGTACTATGGCTACACCTTC
TRBV10-3	TRBJ1-2	.	many	CAINEVEGATGYTF	TGTGCCATAAATGAGGTAGAGGGCGCGACTGGCTACACCTTC
TRBV20-1	TRBJ1-3	.	.	CSARGQGRNTIYF	TGCAGTGCTAGAGGTCAGGGGCGAAACACCATATATTTT
TRBV6-6	TRBJ1-2	TRBD1	.	CASSYRGTDLYF	TGTGCCAGCAGTTACCGGGGGACAGATCTCTACTTC
TRBV7-6	TRBJ1-1	.	many	CASSDIWGLGAEAFF	TGTGCCAGCAGCGATATTTGGGGCCTGGGTGCTGAAGCTTTCTTT
TRBV6-5	TRBJ2-5	.	.	CASSSLHTGIFSRGTQYF	TGTGCCAGCAGTTCACTCCATACAGGGATTTTCTCGCGCGGGACCCAGTACTTC
TRBV7-9	TRBJ1-6	TRBD1	many	CASSLVGTGGYSPLHF	TGTGCCAGCAGCTTAGTTGGGACAGGGGGTTATTCACCCCTCCACTTT
TRBV7-2	TRBJ1-4	TRBD1	many	CASSPGQGGVEKLFF	TGTGCCAGCAGCCCTGGACAGGGCGGAGTTGAAAAACTGTTTTTT
TRBV9	TRBJ2-1	.	.	CASSEDSSYNEQFF	TGTGCCAGCAGCGAAGACAGCTCCTACAATGAGCAGTTCTTC
TRBV30	TRBJ1-5	.	.	CAWTQGSGNQPQHF	TGTGCCTGGACACAAGGGAGTGGCAATCAGCCCCAGCATTTT
TRBV5-5	TRBJ2-7	.	.	CASSLPDVYYEQYF	TGTGCCAGCAGCTTACCGGACGTTTATTACGAGCAGTACTTC
TRBV12-3/TRBV12-4	TRBJ1-6	.	many	CASSPAGNYNSPLHF	TGTGCCAGCAGTCCCGCCGGAAACTATAATTCACCCCTCCACTTT
TRBV5-5	TRBJ2-3	TRBD1	few	CASSSGQGFLTDTQYF	TGTGCCAGCAGCTCCGGACAGGGGTTCCTCACAGATACGCAGTATTTT
TRBV6-6	TRBJ1-6	TRBD1	.	CASSRGTGGNNSPLHF	TGTGCCAGCAGCCGAGGGACAGGGGGTAATAATTCACCCCTCCACTTT
TRBV11-2	TRBJ2-7	.	few	CASSFTRTGEQYF	TGTGCCAGCAGCTTCACCCGGACTGGCGAGCAGTACTTC
TRBV4-3	TRBJ2-6	TRBD1	.	CASSQGTGGWSGANVLTF	TGCGCCAGCAGCCAAGGGACAGGGGGCTGGTCTGGGGCCAACGTCCTGACTTTC
TRBV7-9	TRBJ2-3	.	few	CASSSRDGSSSTDTQYF	TGTGCCAGCAGTTCCCGGGACGGATCTTCTAGCACAGATACGCAGTATTTT
TRBV5-1	TRBJ2-5	TRBD2	.	CASSLTSGGTQETQYF	TGCGCCAGCAGCTTGACTAGCGGGGGGACCCAAGAGACCCAGTACTTC
TRBV7-8	TRBJ2-2	.	few	CASTQARVGTGELFF	TGTGCCAGCACCCAGGCCAGGGTGGGCACCGGGGAGCTGTTTTTT
TRBV7-9	TRBJ2-7	.	.	CASSLDPRDRRSYEQYF	TGTGCCAGCAGCTTAGACCCCCGGGACCGACGCTCCTACGAGCAGTACTTC
TRBV24-1	TRBJ2-2	.	many	CATSQFPPGNTGELFF	TGTGCCACCAGCCAGTTTCCCCCTGGGAACACCGGGGAGCTGTTTTTT
TRBV4-3	TRBJ2-1	.	.	CASSQDTGGASYNEQFF	TGCGCCAGCAGCCAAGATACAGGGGGGGCCTCCTACAATGAGCAGTTCTTC
TRBV18	TRBJ1-6	.	.	CASSSRQASSYNSPLHF	TGTGCCAGCTCGTCTAGACAGGCTAGCTCCTATAATTCACCCCTCCACTTT
TRBV2	TRBJ2-2	.	.	CASSVLVGTGELFF	TGTGCCAGCAGCGTCTTGGTGGGCACCGGGGAGCTGTTTTTT
TRBV20-1	TRBJ1-1	.	.	CSAATAVQNTEAFF	TGCAGTGCAGCTACAGCCGTGCAGAACACTGAAGCTTTCTTT
TRBV6-2/TRBV6-3	TRBJ2-3	.	.	CASSYSAPLDTQYF	TGTGCCAGCAGTTACTCGGCCCCTCTTGATACGCAGTATTTT
TRBV11-2	TRBJ1-4	.	few	CASSSAGTPTSKLFF	TGTGCCAGCAGCTCCGCCGGGACTCCCACGAGTAAACTGTTTTTT
TRBV20-1	TRBJ1-2	.	.	CSARVYGSGYGYTF	TGCAGTGCTAGAGTGTACGGGAGCGGCTATGGCTACACCTTC
TRBV6-1	TRBJ1-2	.	many	CASGAGPLARGYTF	TGTGCCAGCGGCGCGGGCCCCCTGGCTAGGGGCTACACCTTC
TRBV4-3	TRBJ1-6	.	few	CASSRRGSPLHF	TGCGCCAGCAGCCGTAGAGGTTCACCCCTCCACTTT
TRBV5-1	TRBJ2-1	.	many	CASSLNLGRGEQFF	TGCGCCAGCAGCTTAAATTTAGGGAGAGGTGAGCAGTTCTTC